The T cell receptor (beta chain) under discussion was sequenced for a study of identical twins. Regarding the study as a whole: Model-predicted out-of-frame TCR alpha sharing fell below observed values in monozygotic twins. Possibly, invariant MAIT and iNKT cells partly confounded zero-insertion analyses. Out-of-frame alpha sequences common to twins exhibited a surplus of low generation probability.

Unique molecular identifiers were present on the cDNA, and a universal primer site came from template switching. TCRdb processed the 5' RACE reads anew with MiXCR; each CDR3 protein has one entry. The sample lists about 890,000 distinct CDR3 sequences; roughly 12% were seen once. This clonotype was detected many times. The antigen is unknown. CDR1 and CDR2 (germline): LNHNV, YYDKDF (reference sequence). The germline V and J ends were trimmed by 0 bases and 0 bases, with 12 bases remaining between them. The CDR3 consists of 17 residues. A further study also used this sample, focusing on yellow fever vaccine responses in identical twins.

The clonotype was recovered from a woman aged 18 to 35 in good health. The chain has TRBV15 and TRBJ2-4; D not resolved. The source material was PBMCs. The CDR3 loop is CATSREKFLIAKNIQYF. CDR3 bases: TGTGCCACCAGCAGAGAAAAATTCTTGATAGCCAAAAACATTCAGTACTTC.